Below are 3 T cell receptor beta chains sequenced from a single sample in a study of T cells expressing NK-cell markers. TCRdb reprocessed the 5' RACE reads; each CDR3 protein has one entry and no DNA is given. The table lists about 260,000 distinct CDR3 sequences. Sequences were obtained from blood T cells: a sorted CD56 or NKG2C T cell subset, CD4+ or CD8+ T cells, or bulk PBMC T cells (not recorded which). Source of these receptors: a man in his late teens or twenties in good health.

This sequence joins TRBV2 and TRBJ2-1; without DNA, the TCRdb call of TRBD2 cannot be checked. The germline CDR1 and CDR2 sequences are SNHLY and FYNNEI. The CDR3 has 14 amino acids. The CDR3 loop is CASIVAGVVNEQFF.

The V call is TRBV4-2, the J call TRBJ2-3; TCRdb names TRBD2, which stays unverified in the absence of DNA. CDR1 and CDR2 (germline): LGHNA, YNFKEQ. The CDR3 length is 19 residues. CDR3 sequence: CASSQGTSGRKGLADTQYF.

The V and J genes are TRBV5-5 and TRBJ1-2. The CDR3 contains 14 residues. From germline, CDR1 is SGHKS and CDR2 YYEKEE (reference sequence). This CDR3 is CASSLGNDGYGYTF.